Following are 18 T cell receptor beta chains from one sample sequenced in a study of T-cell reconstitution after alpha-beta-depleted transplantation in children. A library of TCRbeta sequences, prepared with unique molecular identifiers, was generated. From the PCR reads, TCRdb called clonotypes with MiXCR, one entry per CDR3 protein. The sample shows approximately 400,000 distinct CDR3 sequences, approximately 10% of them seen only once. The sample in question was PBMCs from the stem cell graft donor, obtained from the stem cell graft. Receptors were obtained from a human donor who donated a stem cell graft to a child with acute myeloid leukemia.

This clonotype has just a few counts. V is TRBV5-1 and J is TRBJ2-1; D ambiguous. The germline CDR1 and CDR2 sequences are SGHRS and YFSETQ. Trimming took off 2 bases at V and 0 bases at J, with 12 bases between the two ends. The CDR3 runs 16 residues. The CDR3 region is CASSLTGPSSYNEQFF. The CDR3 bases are TGCGCCAGCAGCTTAACGGGTCCGAGCTCCTACAATGAGCAGTTCTTC.

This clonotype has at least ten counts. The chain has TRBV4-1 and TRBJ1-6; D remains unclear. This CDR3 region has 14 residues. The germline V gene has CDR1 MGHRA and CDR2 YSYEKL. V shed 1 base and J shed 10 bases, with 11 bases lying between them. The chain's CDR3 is CASSQVSAASPLHF. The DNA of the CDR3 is TGCGCCAGCAGCCAAGTGAGCGCAGCCTCACCCCTCCACTTT.

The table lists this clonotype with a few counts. This chain's CDR3 is CASSQLTGGPYEQFF. In nucleotides, the CDR3 is TGTGCCAGCAGCCAACTAACGGGGGGGCCCTATGAGCAGTTCTTC. The rearrangement links TRBV3-1 to TRBJ2-1; TRBD2 matches at 8 bases. Germline lookup yields CDR1 LGHDT and CDR2 YNNKEL (reference sequence). V lost 2 bases, J lost 8 bases, and 8 bases stayed unmatched. The length of the CDR3 is 15 residues.

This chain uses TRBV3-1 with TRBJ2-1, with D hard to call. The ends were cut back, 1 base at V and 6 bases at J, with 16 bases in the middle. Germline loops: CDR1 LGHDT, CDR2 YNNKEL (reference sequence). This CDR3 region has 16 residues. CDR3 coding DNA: TGTGCCAGCAGCCAAGTTAAAGCCTGGGGTCTCAATGAGCAGTTCTTC. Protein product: CASSQVKAWGLNEQFF.

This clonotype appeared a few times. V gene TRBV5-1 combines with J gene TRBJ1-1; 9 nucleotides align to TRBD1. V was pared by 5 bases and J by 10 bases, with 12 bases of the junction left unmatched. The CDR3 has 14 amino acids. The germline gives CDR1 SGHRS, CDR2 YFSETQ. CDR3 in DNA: TGCGCCAGCAGGGATACGGGACAGGGTTCCGTAGCTTTCTTT. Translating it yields CASRDTGQGSVAFF.

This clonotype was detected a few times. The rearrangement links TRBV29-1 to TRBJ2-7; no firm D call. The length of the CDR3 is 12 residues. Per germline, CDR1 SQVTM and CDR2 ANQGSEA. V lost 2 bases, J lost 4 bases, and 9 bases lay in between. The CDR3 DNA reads TGCAGCGTTGAATCCCACCCTTACGAGCAGTACTTC. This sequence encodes CSVESHPYEQYF.

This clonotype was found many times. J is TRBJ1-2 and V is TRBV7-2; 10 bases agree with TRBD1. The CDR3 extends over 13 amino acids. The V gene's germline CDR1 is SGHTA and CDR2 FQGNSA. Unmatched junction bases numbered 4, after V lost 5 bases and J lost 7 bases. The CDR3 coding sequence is TGTGCCAGCAGCCCGACAGGGGGCCGTGGCTACACCTTC. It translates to CASSPTGGRGYTF. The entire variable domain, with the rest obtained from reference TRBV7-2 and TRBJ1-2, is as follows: GAGVSQSPSNKVTEKGKDVELRCDPISGHTALYWYRQSLGQGLEFLIYFQGNSAPDKSGLPSDRFSAERTGGSVSTLTIQRTQQEDSAVYLCASSPTGGRGYTFGSGTRLTVV.

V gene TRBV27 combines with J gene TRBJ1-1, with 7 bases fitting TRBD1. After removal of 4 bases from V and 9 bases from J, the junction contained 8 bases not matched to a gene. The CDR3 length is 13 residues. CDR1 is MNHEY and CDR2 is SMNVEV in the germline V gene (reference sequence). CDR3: CASSWYGTDQAFF. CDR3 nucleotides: TGTGCCAGCAGTTGGTATGGGACAGACCAAGCTTTCTTT.

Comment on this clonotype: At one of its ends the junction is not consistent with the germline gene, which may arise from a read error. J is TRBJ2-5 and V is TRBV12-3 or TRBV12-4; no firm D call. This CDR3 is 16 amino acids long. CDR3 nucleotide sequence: TGTGCCAGCAGTTTTGTCCCGCTCTTAGAAGGAGAGACCCAGCACTTC. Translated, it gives CASSFVPLLEGETQHF.

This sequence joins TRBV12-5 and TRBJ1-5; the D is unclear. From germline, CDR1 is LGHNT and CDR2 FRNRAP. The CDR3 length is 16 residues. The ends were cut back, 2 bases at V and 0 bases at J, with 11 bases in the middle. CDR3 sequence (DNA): TGTGCTAGTGGTTTGCTAAGCGGGTTTAGCAATCAGCCCCAGCATTTT. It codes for CASGLLSGFSNQPQHF.

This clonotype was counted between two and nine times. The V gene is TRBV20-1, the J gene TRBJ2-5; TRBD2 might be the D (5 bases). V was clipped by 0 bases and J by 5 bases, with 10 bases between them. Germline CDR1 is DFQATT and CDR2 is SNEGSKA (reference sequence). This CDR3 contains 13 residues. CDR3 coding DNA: TGCAGTGCTAGAGATCCCACGGGGGAGACCCAGTACTTC. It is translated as CSARDPTGETQYF.

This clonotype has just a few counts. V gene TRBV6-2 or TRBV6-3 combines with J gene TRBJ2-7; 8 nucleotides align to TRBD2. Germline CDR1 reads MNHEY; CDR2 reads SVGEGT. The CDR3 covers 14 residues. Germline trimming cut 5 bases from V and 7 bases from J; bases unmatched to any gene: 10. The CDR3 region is CASSPLADSGEQYF. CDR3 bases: TGTGCCAGCAGTCCACTAGCGGACTCTGGGGAGCAGTACTTC.

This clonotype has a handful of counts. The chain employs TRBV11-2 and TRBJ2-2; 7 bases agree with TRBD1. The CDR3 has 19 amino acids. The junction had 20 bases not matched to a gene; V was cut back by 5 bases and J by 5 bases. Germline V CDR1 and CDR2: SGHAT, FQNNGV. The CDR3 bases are TGTGCCAGCAGCGCATTCATGGGCTTCGGGACAGACAAGACCGGGGAGCTGTTTTTT. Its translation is CASSAFMGFGTDKTGELFF.

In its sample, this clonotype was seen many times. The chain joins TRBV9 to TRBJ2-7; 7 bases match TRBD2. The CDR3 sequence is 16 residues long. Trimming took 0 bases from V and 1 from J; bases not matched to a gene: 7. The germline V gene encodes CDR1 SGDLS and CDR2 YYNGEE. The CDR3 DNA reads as TGTGCCAGCAGCGTAGGCGCTAGCGGTATGTCCTACGAGCAGTACTTC. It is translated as CASSVGASGMSYEQYF.

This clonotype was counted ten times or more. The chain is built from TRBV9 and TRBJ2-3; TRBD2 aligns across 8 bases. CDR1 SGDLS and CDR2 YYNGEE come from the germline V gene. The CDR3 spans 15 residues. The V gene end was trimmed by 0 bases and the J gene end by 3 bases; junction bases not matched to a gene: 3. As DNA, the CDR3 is TGTGCCAGCAGCGTAGCGGGAGGGAAGACAGATACGCAGTATTTT. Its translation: CASSVAGGKTDTQYF.

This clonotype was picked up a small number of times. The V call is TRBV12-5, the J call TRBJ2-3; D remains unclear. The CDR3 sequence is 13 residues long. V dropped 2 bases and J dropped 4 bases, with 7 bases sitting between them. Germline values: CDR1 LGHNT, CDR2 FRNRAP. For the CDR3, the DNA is TGTGCTAGTGGTTTGTCGCCCCCAGATACGCAGTATTTT. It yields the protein CASGLSPPDTQYF.

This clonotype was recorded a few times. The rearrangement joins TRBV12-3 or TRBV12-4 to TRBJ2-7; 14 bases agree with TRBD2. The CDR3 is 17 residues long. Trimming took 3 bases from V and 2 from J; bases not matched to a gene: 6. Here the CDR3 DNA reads TGTGCCAGCAGTTTGGGACTAGCGGGAGTCCTCCCCTACGAGCAGTACTTC. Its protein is CASSLGLAGVLPYEQYF.

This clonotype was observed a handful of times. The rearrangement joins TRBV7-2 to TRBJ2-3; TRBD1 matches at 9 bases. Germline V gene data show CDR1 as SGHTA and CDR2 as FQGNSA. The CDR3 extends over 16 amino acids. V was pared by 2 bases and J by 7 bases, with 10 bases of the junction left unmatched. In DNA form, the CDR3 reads TGTGCCAGCAGCTTATCCGGGACAGGGCCCGGAAATACGCAGTATTTT. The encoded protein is CASSLSGTGPGNTQYF.